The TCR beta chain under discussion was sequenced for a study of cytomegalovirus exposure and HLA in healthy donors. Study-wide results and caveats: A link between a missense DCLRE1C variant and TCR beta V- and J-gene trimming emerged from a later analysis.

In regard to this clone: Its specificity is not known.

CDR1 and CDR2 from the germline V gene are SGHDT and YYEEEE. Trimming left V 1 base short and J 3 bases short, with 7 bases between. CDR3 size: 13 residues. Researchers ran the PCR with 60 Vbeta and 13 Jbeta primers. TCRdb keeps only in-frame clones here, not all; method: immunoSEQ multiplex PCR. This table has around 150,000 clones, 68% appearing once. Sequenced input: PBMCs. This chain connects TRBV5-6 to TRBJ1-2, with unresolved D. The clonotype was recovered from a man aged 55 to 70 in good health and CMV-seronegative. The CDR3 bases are TGTGCCAGCAGCTTGAGCGGTGACTATGGCTACACCTTC. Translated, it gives CASSLSGDYGYTF.